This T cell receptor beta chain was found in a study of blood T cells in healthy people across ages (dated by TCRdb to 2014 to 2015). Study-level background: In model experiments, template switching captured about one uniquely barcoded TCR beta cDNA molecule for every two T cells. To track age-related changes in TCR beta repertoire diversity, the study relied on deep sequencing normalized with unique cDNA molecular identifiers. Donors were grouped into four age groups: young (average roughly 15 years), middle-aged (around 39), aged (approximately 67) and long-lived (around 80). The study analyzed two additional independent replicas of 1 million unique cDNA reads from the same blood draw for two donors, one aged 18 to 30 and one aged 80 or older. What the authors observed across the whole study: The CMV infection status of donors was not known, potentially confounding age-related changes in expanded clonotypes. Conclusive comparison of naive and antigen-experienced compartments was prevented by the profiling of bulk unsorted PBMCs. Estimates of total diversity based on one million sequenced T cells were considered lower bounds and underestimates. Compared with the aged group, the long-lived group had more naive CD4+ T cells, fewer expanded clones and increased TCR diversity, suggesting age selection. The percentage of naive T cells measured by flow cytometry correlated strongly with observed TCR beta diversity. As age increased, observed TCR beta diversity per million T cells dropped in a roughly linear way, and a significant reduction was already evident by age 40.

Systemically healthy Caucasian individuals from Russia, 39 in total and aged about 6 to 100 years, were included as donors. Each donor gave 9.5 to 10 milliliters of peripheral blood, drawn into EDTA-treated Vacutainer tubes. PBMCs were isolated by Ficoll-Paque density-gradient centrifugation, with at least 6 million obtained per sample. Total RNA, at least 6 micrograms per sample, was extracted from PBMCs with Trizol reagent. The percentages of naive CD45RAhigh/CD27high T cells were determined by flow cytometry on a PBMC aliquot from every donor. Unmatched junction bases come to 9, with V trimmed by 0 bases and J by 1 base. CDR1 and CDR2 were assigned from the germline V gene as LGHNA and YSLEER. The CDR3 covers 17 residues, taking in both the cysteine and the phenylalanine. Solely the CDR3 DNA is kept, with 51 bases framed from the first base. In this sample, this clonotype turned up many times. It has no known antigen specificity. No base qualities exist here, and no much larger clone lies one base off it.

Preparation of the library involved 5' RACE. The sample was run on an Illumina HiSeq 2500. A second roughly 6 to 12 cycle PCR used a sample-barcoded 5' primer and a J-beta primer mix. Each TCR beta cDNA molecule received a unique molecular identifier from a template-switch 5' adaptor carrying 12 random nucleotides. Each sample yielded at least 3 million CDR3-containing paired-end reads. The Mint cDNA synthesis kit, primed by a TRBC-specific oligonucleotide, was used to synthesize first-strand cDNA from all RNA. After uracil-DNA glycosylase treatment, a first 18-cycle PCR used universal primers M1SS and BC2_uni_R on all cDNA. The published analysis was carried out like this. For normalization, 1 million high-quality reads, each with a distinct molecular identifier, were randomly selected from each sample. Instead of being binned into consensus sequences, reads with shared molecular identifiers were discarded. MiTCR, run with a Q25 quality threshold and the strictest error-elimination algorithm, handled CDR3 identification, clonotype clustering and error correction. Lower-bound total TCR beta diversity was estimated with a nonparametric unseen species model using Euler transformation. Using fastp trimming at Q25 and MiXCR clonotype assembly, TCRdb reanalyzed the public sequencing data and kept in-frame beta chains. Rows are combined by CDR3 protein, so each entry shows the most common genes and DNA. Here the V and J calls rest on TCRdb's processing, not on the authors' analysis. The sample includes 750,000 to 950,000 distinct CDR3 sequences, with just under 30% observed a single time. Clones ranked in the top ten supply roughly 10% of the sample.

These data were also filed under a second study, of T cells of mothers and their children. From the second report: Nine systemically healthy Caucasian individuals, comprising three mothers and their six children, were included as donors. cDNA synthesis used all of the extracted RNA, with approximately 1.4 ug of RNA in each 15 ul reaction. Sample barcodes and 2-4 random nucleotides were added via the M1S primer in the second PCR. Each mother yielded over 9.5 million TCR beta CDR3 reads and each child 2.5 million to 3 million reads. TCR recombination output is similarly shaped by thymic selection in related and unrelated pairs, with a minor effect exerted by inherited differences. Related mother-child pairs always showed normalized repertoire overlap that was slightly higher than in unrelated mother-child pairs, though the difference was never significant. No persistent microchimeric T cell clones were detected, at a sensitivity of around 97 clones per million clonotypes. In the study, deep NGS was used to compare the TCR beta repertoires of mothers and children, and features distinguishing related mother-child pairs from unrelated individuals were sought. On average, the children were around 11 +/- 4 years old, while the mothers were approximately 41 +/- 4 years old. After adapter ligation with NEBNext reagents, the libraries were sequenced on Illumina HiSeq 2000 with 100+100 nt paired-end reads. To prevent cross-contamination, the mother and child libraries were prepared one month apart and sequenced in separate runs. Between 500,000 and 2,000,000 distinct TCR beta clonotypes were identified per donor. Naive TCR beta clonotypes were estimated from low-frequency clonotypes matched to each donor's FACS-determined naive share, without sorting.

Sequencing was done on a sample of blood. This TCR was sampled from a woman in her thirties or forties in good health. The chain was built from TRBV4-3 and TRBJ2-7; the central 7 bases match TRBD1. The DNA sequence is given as TGCGCCAGCAGCCAAGATTCCCCACAGGGGAGTTCCTACGAGCAGTACTTC. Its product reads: CASSQDSPQGSSYEQYF.